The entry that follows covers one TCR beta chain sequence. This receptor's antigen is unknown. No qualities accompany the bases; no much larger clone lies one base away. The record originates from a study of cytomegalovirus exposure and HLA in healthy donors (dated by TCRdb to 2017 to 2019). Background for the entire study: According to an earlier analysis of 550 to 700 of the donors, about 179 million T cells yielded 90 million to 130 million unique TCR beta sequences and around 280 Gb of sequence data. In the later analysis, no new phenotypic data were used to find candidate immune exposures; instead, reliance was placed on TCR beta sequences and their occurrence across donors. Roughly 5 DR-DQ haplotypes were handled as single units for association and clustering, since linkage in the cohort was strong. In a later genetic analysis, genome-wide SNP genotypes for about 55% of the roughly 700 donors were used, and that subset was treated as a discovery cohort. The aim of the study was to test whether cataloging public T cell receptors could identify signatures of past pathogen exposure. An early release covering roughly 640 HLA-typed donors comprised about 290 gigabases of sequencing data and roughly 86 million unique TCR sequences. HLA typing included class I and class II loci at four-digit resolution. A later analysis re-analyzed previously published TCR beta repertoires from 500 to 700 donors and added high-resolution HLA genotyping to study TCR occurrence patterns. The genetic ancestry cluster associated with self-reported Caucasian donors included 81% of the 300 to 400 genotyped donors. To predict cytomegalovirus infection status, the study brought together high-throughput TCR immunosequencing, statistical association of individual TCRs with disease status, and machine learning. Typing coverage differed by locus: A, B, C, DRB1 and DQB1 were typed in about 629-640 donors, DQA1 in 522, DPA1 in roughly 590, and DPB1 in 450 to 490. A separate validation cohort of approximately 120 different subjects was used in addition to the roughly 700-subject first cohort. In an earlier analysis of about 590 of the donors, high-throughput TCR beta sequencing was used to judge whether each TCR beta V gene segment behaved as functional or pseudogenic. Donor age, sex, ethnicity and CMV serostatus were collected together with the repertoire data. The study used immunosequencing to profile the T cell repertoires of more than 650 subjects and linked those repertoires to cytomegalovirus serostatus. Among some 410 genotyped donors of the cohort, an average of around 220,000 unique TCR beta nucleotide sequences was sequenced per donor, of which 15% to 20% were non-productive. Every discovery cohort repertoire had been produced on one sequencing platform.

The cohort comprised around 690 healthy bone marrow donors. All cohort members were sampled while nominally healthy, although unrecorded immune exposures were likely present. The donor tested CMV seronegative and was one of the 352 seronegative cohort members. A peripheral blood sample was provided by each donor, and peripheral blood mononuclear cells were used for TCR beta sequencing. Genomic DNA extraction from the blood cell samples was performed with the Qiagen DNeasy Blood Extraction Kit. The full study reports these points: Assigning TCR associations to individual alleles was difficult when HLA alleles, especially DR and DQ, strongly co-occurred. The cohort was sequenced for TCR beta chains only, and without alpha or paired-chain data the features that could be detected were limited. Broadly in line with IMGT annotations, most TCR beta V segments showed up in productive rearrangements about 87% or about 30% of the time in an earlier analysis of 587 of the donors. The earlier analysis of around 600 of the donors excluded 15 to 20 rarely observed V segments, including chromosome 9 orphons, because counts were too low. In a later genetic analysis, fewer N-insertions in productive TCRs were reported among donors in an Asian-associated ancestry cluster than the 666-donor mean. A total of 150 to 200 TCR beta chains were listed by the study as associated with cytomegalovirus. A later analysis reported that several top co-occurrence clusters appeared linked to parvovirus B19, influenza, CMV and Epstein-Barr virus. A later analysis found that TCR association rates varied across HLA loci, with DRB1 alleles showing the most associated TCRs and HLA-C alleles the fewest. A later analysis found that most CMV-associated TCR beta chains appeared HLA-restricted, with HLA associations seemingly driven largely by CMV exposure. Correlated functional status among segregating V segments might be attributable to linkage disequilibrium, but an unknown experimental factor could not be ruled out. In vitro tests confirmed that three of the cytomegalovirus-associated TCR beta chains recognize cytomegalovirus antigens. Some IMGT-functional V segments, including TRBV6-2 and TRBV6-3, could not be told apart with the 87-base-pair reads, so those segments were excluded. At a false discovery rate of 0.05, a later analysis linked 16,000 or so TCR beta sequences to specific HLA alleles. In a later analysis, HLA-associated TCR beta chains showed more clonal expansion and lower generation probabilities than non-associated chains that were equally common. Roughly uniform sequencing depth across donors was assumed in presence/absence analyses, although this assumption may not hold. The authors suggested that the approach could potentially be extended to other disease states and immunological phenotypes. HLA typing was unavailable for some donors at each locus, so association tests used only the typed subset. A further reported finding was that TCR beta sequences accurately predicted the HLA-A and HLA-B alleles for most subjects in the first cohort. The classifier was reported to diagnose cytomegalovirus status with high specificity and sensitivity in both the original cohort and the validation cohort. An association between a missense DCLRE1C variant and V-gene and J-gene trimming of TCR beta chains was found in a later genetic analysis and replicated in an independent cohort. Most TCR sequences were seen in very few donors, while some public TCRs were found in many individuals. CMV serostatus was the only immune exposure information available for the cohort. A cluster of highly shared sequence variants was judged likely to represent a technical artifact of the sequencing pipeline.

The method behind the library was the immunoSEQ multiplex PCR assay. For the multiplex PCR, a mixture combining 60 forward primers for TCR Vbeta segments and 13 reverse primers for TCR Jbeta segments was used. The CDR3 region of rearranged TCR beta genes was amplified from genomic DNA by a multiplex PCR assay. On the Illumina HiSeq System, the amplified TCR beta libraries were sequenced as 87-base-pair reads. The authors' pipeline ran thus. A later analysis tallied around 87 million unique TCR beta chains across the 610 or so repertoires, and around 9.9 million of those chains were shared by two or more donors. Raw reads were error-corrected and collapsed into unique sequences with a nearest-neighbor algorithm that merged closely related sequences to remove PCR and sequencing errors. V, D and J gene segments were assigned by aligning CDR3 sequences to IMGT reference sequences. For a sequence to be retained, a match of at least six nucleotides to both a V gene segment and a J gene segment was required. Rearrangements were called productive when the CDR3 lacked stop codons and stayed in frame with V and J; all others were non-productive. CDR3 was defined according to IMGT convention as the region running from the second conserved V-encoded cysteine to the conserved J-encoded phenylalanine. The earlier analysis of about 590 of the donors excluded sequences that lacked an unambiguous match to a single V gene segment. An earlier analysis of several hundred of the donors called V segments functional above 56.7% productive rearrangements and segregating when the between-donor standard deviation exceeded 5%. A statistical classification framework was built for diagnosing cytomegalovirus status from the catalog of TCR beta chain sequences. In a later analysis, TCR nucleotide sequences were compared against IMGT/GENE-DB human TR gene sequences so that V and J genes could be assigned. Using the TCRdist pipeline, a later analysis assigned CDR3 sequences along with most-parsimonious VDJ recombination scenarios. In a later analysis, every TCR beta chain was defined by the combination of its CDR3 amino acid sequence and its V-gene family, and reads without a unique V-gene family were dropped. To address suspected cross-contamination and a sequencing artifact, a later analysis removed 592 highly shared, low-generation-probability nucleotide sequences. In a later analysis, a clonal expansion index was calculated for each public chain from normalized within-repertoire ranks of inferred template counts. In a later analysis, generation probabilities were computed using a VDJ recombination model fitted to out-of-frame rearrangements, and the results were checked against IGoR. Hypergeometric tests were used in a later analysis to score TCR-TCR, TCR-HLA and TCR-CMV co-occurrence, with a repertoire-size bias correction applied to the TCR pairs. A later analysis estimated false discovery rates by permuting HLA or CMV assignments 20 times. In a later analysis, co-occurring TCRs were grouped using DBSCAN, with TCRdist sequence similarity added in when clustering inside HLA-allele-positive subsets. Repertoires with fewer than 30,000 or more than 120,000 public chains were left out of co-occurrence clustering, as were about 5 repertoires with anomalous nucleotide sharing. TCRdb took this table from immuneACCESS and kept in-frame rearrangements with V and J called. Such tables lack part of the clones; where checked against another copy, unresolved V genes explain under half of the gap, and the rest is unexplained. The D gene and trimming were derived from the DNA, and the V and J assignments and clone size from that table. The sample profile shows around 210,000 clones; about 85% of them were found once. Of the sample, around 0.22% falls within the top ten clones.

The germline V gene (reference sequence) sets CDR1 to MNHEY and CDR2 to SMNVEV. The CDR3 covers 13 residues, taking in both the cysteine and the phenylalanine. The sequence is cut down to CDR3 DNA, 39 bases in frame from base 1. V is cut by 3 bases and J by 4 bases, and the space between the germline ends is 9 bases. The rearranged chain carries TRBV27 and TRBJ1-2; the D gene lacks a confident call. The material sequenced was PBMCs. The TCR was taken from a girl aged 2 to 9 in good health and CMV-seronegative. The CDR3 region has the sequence CASSFGTAYGYTF. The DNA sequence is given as TGTGCCAGCAGTTTTGGTACAGCCTATGGCTACACCTTC.